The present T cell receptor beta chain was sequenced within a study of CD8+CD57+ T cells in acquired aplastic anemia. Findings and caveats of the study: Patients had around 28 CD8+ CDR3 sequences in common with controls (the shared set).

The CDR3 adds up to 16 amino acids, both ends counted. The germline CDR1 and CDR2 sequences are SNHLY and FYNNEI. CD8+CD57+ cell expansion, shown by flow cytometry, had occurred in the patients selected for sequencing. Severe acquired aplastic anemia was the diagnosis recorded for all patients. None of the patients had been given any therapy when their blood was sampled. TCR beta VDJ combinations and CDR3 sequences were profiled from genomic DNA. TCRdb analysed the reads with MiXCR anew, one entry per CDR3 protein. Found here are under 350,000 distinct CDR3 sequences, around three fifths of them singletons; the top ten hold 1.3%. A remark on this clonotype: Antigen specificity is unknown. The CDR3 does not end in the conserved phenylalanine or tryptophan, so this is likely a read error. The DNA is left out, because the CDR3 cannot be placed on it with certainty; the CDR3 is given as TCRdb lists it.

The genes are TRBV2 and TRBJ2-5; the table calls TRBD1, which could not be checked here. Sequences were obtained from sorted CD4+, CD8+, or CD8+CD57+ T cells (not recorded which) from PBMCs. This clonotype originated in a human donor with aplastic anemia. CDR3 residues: CASSELDSGYGYTFGS.